Each of the 23 T cell receptor beta chains below was sequenced from the same sample in a study of T-cell memory formation after mild COVID-19. TCRdb analysed the 5' RACE reads with MiXCR anew, one entry per CDR3 protein. The sample contains some 250,000 distinct CDR3 sequences, more than 15% of which appear only once. Sequenced: PBMCs or a T cell subset sorted from them (not recorded which). The receptors were sampled from a man aged 18 to 35 who had mild COVID-19 (a few samples of this study predate the infection). Cell type and time point are not known.

The chain links TRBV7-9 to TRBJ2-2; a possible D gene is TRBD1 (5 bases). Germline V gene sequence: CDR1 SEHNR, CDR2 FQNEAQ (reference sequence). V was shortened by 4 bases and J by 6 bases, with 15 bases between the two germline ends. This CDR3 spans 15 amino acids. The DNA for the CDR3 is TGTGCCAGCAGCTCATTACGTAGGGGCTCCGGGGAGCTGTTTTTT. This encodes CASSSLRRGSGELFF.

This clonotype was counted many times. The V gene is TRBV7-2, the J gene TRBJ2-3; 8 nucleotides align to TRBD2. The CDR3 runs to 15 residues. V dropped 1 base and J dropped 3; count of bases not matched to a gene: 3. From germline, CDR1 is SGHTA and CDR2 FQGNSA. The CDR3 coding sequence is TGTGCCAGCAGCTTAGTAGCGGGGAGGACAGATACGCAGTATTTT. It yields the protein CASSLVAGRTDTQYF.

The chain couples TRBV14 to TRBJ1-6; D remains ambiguous. CDR1 is SGHDN and CDR2 is FVKESK in the germline V gene. Between the trimmed V and J ends, which lost 4 bases and 0 bases, there was a span of 13 bases. This CDR3 spans 17 amino acids. The CDR3 nucleotides are TGTGCCAGCAGCCTCGGACGAAAGAGCTCCTATAATTCACCCCTCCACTTT. This encodes CASSLGRKSSYNSPLHF.

This clonotype has a handful of counts. The chain joins TRBV12-3 or TRBV12-4 to TRBJ1-2, with 10 bases lining up with TRBD1. V trimming: 6 bases; J trimming: 7 bases; junction bases outside the gene matches: 11. This CDR3 spans 15 amino acids. The CDR3 sequence: CASSQYQTGGGGYTF. CDR3 nucleotide sequence: TGTGCCAGCAGCCAATACCAGACAGGGGGCGGTGGCTACACCTTC.

This chain connects TRBV28 to TRBJ1-5; possibly TRBD1 for D (5 bases). V gave up 7 bases and J gave up 9 bases, with 16 bases separating them. The germline V gene has CDR1 MDHEN and CDR2 SYDVKM. The length of the CDR3 is 13 residues. The CDR3 bases are TGTGCCAGCAAACCCGGGGCCGAGAGGCCCCAGCATTTT. Translated, it gives CASKPGAERPQHF.

V gene TRBV28 combines with J gene TRBJ2-3, with 7 bases lining up with TRBD2. The CDR3 is 16 residues long. Germline trimming cut 2 bases from V and 5 bases from J; bases unmatched to any gene: 10. Germline V gives CDR1 MDHEN, CDR2 SYDVKM. CDR3 region: CASSLGVGAGLDTQYF. CDR3 DNA: TGTGCCAGCAGTTTAGGGGTCGGAGCGGGGTTAGATACGCAGTATTTT.

The chain uses TRBV7-9 and TRBJ1-5, with 10 nucleotides matching TRBD1. CDR1 is SEHNR, CDR2 FQNEAQ, per germline (reference sequence). CDR3 length equals 20 residues. V lost 1 base and J lost 0; bases outside the gene matches: 12. CDR3 residues: CASSLVSGDRGSYSNQPQHF. Here the CDR3 DNA reads TGTGCCAGCAGCTTAGTGTCGGGGGACAGGGGCTCCTATAGCAATCAGCCCCAGCATTTT.

There are a few counts of this clonotype. This chain uses TRBV6-2 or TRBV6-3 with TRBJ2-4; no reliable D call. There are 12 residues in the CDR3. Germline loops: CDR1 MNHEY, CDR2 SVGEGT. V was shortened by 2 bases and J by 5 bases, with 4 bases between the two germline ends. The chain's CDR3 is CASSYPENIQYF. CDR3 coding DNA: TGTGCCAGCAGTTACCCGGAAAACATTCAGTACTTC.

This clonotype has a handful of counts. The genes are TRBV6-1 and TRBJ2-1; tentatively, D is TRBD2 (6 bases). Trimming shortened V by 8 bases and J by 0 bases, and 14 bases separated the two germline ends. The CDR3 length is 15 residues. In germline, CDR1 is MNHNS, CDR2 SASEGT. This chain's CDR3 is CASANGGTSYNEQFF. In nucleotides, the CDR3 is TGTGCCAGCGCTAATGGGGGGACCTCCTACAATGAGCAGTTCTTC.

This clonotype showed up just a few times. The chain is built from TRBV12-3 or TRBV12-4 and TRBJ1-2; maybe TRBD1 (6 bases). The CDR3 has 13 amino acids. V was cut by 4 bases and J by 7 bases, with 13 bases left in between. Here the CDR3 DNA reads TGTGCCAGCAGTTCAGAACAGGGTTTTGGCTACACCTTC. This gives the protein CASSSEQGFGYTF.

The rearrangement joins TRBV11-1 to TRBJ1-3, with D maybe TRBD1 (5 bases). The germline gives CDR1 SGHAT, CDR2 FQDESV (reference sequence). The CDR3 extends over 15 amino acids. V shed 5 bases and J shed 0 bases, with 11 bases lying between them. In DNA, the CDR3 is TGTGCCAGCAGCCTGACAGATAACTCTGGAAACACCATATATTTT. This sequence encodes CASSLTDNSGNTIYF.

In its sample, this clonotype was seen a few times. The chain recombines TRBV7-9 with TRBJ2-2, with D hard to call. Germline V gives CDR1 SEHNR, CDR2 FQNEAQ (reference sequence). The CDR3 contains 11 residues. V was cut by 8 bases and J by 6 bases, with 7 bases left in between. This CDR3 is CASPLAGELFF. The CDR3 DNA follows: TGTGCCAGCCCTCTTGCCGGGGAGCTGTTTTTT. Based on the CDR3 plus reference TRBV7-9 and TRBJ2-2, the full variable domain is DTGVSQNPRHKITKRGQNVTFRCDPISEHNRLYWYRQTLGQGPEFLTYFQNEAQLEKSRLLSDRFSAERPKGSFSTLEIQRTEQGDSAMYLCASPLAGELFFGEGSRLTVL.

The chain carries TRBV9 and TRBJ2-5, with 10 bases identical to TRBD2. CDR3 size: 16 residues. With 4 bases clipped from V and 1 base from J, the junction kept 7 bases outside the gene matches. Germline V gene data show CDR1 as SGDLS and CDR2 as YYNGEE. The CDR3 DNA reads as TGTGCCAGCAGCTATCAACTAGCGGGGCCCCAAGAGACCCAGTACTTC. This gives the protein CASSYQLAGPQETQYF.

The sample holds a few counts of this clonotype. The chain carries TRBV28 and TRBJ2-7; TRBD1 matches 8 bases. Germline CDR1 MDHEN, CDR2 SYDVKM. V gave up 6 bases and J gave up 3 bases; unmatched junction bases: 10. The CDR3 covers 15 residues. CDR3 loop: CASRYRQGPYYEQYV. CDR3 DNA sequence: TGTGCCAGCAGATACCGACAGGGGCCTTACTACGAGCAGTACGTC.

The chain uses TRBV14 and TRBJ1-2; 7 bases fit TRBD1. After removal of 4 bases from V and 3 bases from J, the junction contained 11 bases not matched to a gene. Germline CDR1 SGHDN, CDR2 FVKESK. The CDR3 has 16 residues. CDR3 region: CASSLREETGYYGYTF. CDR3 nucleotides: TGTGCCAGCAGCCTCAGGGAGGAGACAGGGTACTATGGCTACACCTTC.

The chain joins TRBV7-2 to TRBJ2-5; possibly TRBD2 for D (6 bases). There are 15 residues in the CDR3. CDR1 SGHTA and CDR2 FQGNSA come from the germline V gene. V lost 5 bases to trimming and J lost 0 bases, with 13 bases between them. The CDR3 DNA is TGTGCCAGCAGCCGACACGGGGGTTACCAAGAGACCCAGTACTTC. Translation gives CASSRHGGYQETQYF.

This clonotype appeared many times. The chain uses TRBV18 and TRBJ1-6; no clear D. Germline V gene data show CDR1 as KGHSH and CDR2 as LQKENI. V lost 5 bases, J lost 8 bases, and 16 bases lay in between. The CDR3 extends over 15 amino acids. The CDR3 nucleotides are TGTGCCAGCTCAGATGGGAGCTCCGAATATTCACCCCTCCACTTT. It encodes CASSDGSSEYSPLHF.

This clonotype was seen a few times. The V call is TRBV7-2, the J call TRBJ1-2; 8 nucleotides match TRBD1. The J segment lost 6 bases and the V segment lost 1 base, leaving 7 bases of the junction unmatched. Per germline, CDR1 SGHTA and CDR2 FQGNSA. This CDR3 region has 15 residues. This chain's CDR3 is CASSLGSGQEDGYTF. In DNA form, the CDR3 reads TGTGCCAGCAGCTTAGGTTCGGGACAGGAGGATGGCTACACCTTC.

The table lists this clonotype with a few counts. The V and J genes are TRBV20-1 and TRBJ2-7; D is unresolved. V was pared by 5 bases and J by 3 bases, with 8 bases between. Germline CDR1 DFQATT, CDR2 SNEGSKA (reference sequence). CDR3 length: 11 residues. CDR3 protein: CSAGSFYEQYF. The CDR3 nucleotides are TGCAGTGCTGGTTCCTTCTACGAGCAGTACTTC.

The chain is built from TRBV4-1 and TRBJ1-1; D may be TRBD1 (5 bases). V dropped 1 base and J dropped 5 bases, with 11 bases sitting between them. The CDR3 extends over 14 amino acids. Germline V gives CDR1 MGHRA, CDR2 YSYEKL. The CDR3 DNA reads TGCGCCAGCAGCCAAGGGGGGGTAGGTACTGAAGCTTTCTTT. Its translation is CASSQGGVGTEAFF.

This clonotype was recorded a few times. J is TRBJ1-4 and V is TRBV7-9; maybe TRBD1 (5 bases). The germline gives CDR1 SEHNR, CDR2 FQNEAQ (reference sequence). The CDR3 runs to 18 residues. V lost 0 bases, J lost 8 bases, and 22 bases lay in between. The CDR3 nucleotides are TGTGCCAGCAGCTTAGCGTCGATTAGACAGCTGACGAAGGAAAAACTGTTTTTT. Translating gives CASSLASIRQLTKEKLFF.

The chain uses TRBV7-3 and TRBJ1-2; possibly TRBD1 for D (6 bases). CDR1 and CDR2 from the germline V gene are SGHTA and FQGTGA. CDR3 length equals 13 residues. The V end was cut by 5 bases, the J end by 8 bases, with 15 bases between. The CDR3 sequence: CASSPDAGVGYTF. As DNA, the CDR3 is TGTGCCAGCAGCCCGGATGCAGGGGTCGGCTACACCTTC.

The chain links TRBV2 to TRBJ2-7; possible D gene TRBD1, 5 bases. Germline V gene sequence: CDR1 SNHLY, CDR2 FYNNEI. Trimming left V 6 bases short and J 6 bases short, with 18 bases between. The CDR3 covers 14 residues. This CDR3 reads CASSIGQGFVEQYV. CDR3 nucleotide sequence: TGTGCCAGCAGCATTGGCCAGGGTTTTGTCGAGCAGTACGTC.